The 13 T cell receptor beta chains presented below share a single source sample, sequenced in a study of cytomegalovirus exposure and HLA in healthy donors (dated by TCRdb to 2016 to 2017). Libraries were constructed by the immunoSEQ multiplex PCR assay. The multiplex PCR relied on a mix of 60 forward primers for TCR Vbeta segments and 13 reverse primers for TCR Jbeta segments. TCRdb's version of the immuneACCESS table is confined to in-frame rearrangements and falls short of the full clone set. An unresolved V gene accounts for under half of the shortfall where checked; the remainder is of unknown origin. This sample gives approximately 190,000 clones in total; around 83% of them show up just once. Jointly, the top ten make up approximately 1.7% of the sample. The sample was PBMCs. These receptors all come from a man in his forties or fifties in good health and CMV-seropositive.

V usage is TRBV5-4 and J usage is TRBJ2-7; the match to TRBD2 covers 8 bases. Germline lookup yields CDR1 SGHNT and CDR2 YYREEE (reference sequence). After removal of 0 bases from V and 5 bases from J, the junction contained 4 bases not matched to a gene. The CDR3 consists of 14 residues. Here the CDR3 DNA reads TGTGCCAGCAGCTTGGAAGCGGGAGTGAACGAGCAGTACTTC. Protein product: CASSLEAGVNEQYF.

This clone showed up just once. The chain carries TRBV10-3 and TRBJ2-7, with TRBD1 matching 7 bases. The V and J ends lost 8 bases and 3 bases, in that order; junction bases with no gene match: 10. Germline loops: CDR1 ENHRY, CDR2 SYGVKD. The CDR3 is 14 amino acids. This CDR3 reads CAIGTAIDLYEQYF. The CDR3 bases are TGTGCCATCGGGACAGCCATTGATCTCTACGAGCAGTACTTC.

The chain has TRBV28 and TRBJ1-2; D gene uncertain. In germline, CDR1 is MDHEN, CDR2 SYDVKM. V was clipped by 3 bases and J by 5 bases, with 10 bases between them. The CDR3 has 13 residues. CDR3 in amino acids: CASSLAVRYGYTF. The CDR3 nucleotides are TGTGCCAGCAGTTTGGCGGTGAGATATGGCTACACCTTC.

This clone was detected a few times. The chain couples TRBV6-1 to TRBJ1-5; 7 bases agree with TRBD1. Germline CDR1 reads MNHNS; CDR2 reads SASEGT. The V gene end was trimmed by 5 bases and the J gene end by 5 bases; junction bases not matched to a gene: 9. This CDR3 region has 15 residues. The CDR3: CASSPQGGLYQPQHF. CDR3 sequence (DNA): TGTGCCAGCAGTCCACAAGGGGGCCTATATCAGCCCCAGCATTTT.

A remark on this clone: One end of the junction fails to match germline, which may point to a read error. The V call is TRBV5-1, the J call TRBJ2-6; TRBD1 is a possible D gene (6 bases). The CDR3 runs 18 residues. CDR1 is SGHRS and CDR2 is YFSETQ in the germline V gene. The CDR3 protein is CASSLGFGGGSGANGLTF. CDR3 nucleotide sequence: TGCGCCAGCAGCTTGGGGTTCGGTGGGGGCTCTGGGGCCAACGGCCTGACTTTC.

The chain uses TRBV6-5 and TRBJ1-1; possibly TRBD1 for D (5 bases). V was trimmed by 1 base and J by 7 bases, leaving 19 bases between them. CDR1 is MNHEY and CDR2 is SVGAGI in the germline V gene. CDR3 size: 16 residues. CDR3 amino acids: CASSYLKGLSTGEAFF. CDR3 sequence (DNA): TGTGCCAGCAGTTACTTAAAGGGACTGTCGACCGGTGAAGCTTTCTTT.

V and J are TRBV7-9 and TRBJ2-2; a weak D match, TRBD1 (5 bases). Germline V gives CDR1 SEHNR, CDR2 FQNEAQ (reference sequence). The CDR3 loop spans 18 amino acids. Trimming stripped 6 bases from V and 4 bases from J, with 24 bases between. The CDR3 coding sequence is TGTGCCAGCAGACAAAACCTAAGGGGCCTAAACGCCACCGGGGAGCTGTTTTTT. The encoded protein is CASRQNLRGLNATGELFF.

The V and J genes are TRBV28 and TRBJ1-2; D is possibly TRBD1 (5 bases). Germline CDR1 reads MDHEN; CDR2 reads SYDVKM. V dropped 8 bases and J dropped 0 bases, with 13 bases sitting between them. The CDR3 is 14 residues long. The CDR3 here is CASGSGPTNYGYTF. The DNA for the CDR3 is TGTGCCAGCGGATCAGGGCCGACTAACTATGGCTACACCTTC.

The rearrangement uses TRBV4-3 and TRBJ2-2, with D possibly being TRBD1 (5 bases). V shed 1 base and J shed 4 bases, with 7 bases lying between them. Germline V gene sequence: CDR1 LGHNA, CDR2 YSLEER. The CDR3 runs to 14 residues. The DNA for the CDR3 is TGCGCCAGCAGCCAAGGGACAATCACCGGGGAGCTGTTTTTT. Amino acid sequence: CASSQGTITGELFF.

The chain links TRBV11-3 to TRBJ2-1; D perhaps matches TRBD1 (6 bases). Trimming stripped 5 bases from V and 7 bases from J, with 9 bases between. Germline CDR1 reads SGHNT; CDR2 reads YENEEA. The CDR3 spans 12 residues. Written as DNA, the CDR3 is TGTGCCAGCAGCCAGGGGCCGAATGAGCAGTTCTTC. Its translation: CASSQGPNEQFF.

The chain combines TRBV9 with TRBJ2-1, with 11 bases that match TRBD2. The CDR3 contains 15 residues. In germline, CDR1 is SGDLS, CDR2 YYNGEE. After removal of 3 bases from V and 7 bases from J, the junction contained 6 bases not matched to a gene. The CDR3 reads CASSATSGNLNEQFF. DNA of the CDR3: TGTGCCAGCAGCGCGACTAGCGGGAATTTAAATGAGCAGTTCTTC.

V and J are TRBV4-1 and TRBJ2-7; D uncertain. Trimming removed 3 bases from V and 2 bases from J, with 14 bases in between. Germline loops: CDR1 MGHRA, CDR2 YSYEKL. CDR3 length: 15 residues. The CDR3 here is CASSHPGGIPYEQYF. For the CDR3, the DNA is TGCGCCAGCAGCCATCCGGGTGGTATCCCCTACGAGCAGTACTTC.

As for this clone: Different DNA sequences within this sample yield the same CDR3. The chain joins TRBV11-2 to TRBJ2-7; 8 nucleotides line up with TRBD1. The CDR3 is made up of 14 amino acids. The junction had 3 bases not matched to a gene; V was cut back by 3 bases and J by 2 bases. CDR1 is SGHAT and CDR2 is FQNNGV in the germline V gene. CDR3 loop: CASSFGQGPYEQYF. The CDR3, as DNA: TGTGCCAGCAGCTTCGGACAGGGCCCCTACGAGCAGTACTTC. Variable domain in full (rest from reference TRBV11-2 and TRBJ2-7): EAGVAQSPRYKIIEKRQSVAFWCNPISGHATLYWYQQILGQGPKLLIQFQNNGVVDDSQLPKDRFSAERLKGVDSTLKIQPAKLEDSAVYLCASSFGQGPYEQYFGPGTRLTVT.